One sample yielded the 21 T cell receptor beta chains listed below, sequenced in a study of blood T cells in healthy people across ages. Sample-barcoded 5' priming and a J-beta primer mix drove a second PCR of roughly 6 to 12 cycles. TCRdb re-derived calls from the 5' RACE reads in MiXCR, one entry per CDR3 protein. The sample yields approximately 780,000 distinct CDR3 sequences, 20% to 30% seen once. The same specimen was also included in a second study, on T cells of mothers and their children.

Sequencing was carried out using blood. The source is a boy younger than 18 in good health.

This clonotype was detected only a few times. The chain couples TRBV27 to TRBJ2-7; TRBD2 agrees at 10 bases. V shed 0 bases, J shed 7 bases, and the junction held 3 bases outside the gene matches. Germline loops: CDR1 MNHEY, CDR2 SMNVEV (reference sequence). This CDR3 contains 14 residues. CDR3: CASSLSSTSGEQYF. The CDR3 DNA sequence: TGTGCCAGCAGTTTATCCTCGACTAGCGGGGAGCAGTACTTC.

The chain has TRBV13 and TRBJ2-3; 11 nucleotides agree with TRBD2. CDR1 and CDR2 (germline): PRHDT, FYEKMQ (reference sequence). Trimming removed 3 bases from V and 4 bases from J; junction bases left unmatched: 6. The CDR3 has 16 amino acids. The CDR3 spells CASSLLTSGEADTQYF. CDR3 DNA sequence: TGTGCCAGCAGCTTGCTGACTAGCGGGGAGGCAGATACGCAGTATTTT.

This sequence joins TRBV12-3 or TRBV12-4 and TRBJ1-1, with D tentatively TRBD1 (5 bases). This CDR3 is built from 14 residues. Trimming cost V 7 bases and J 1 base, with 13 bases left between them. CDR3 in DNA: TGTGCCAGCAAAGCGGGACGGGAGAACACTGAAGCTTTCTTT. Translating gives CASKAGRENTEAFF.

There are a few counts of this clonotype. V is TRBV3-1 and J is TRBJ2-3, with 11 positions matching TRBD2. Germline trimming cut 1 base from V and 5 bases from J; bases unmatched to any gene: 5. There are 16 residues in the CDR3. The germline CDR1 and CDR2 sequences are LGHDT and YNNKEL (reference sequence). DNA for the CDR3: TGTGCCAGCAGCCAAGTAGCGGGGGGGCCGGGAGATACGCAGTATTTT. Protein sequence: CASSQVAGGPGDTQYF.

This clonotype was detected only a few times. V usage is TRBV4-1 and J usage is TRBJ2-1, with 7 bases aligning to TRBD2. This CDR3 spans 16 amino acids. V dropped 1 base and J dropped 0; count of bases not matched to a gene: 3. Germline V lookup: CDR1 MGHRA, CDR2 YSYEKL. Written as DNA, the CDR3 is TGCGCCAGCAGCCAAGGGCGCGGGAGCTCCTACAATGAGCAGTTCTTC. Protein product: CASSQGRGSSYNEQFF.

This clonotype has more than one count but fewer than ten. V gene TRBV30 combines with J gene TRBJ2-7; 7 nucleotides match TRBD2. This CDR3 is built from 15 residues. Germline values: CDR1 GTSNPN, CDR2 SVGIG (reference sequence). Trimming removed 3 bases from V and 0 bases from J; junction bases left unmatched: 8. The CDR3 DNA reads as TGTGCCTGGAGCGAATCTGGCGGGAGCTCCTACGAGCAGTACTTC. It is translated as CAWSESGGSSYEQYF.

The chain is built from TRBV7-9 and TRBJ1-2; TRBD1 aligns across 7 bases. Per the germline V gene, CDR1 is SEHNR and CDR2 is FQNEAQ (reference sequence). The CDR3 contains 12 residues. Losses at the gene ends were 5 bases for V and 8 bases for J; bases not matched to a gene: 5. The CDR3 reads CASSKTGSGYTF. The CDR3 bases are TGTGCCAGCAGCAAGACAGGGAGCGGCTACACCTTC. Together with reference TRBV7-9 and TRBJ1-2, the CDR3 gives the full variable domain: DTGVSQNPRHKITKRGQNVTFRCDPISEHNRLYWYRQTLGQGPEFLTYFQNEAQLEKSRLLSDRFSAERPKGSFSTLEIQRTEQGDSAMYLCASSKTGSGYTFGSGTRLTVV.

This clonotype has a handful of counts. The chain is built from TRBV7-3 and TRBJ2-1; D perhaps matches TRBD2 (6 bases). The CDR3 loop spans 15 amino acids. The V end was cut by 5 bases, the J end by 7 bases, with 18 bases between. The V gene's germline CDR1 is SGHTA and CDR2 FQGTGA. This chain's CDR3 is CASSPRRGRGNEQFF. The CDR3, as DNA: TGTGCCAGCAGCCCGAGGAGGGGCCGGGGGAATGAGCAGTTCTTC.

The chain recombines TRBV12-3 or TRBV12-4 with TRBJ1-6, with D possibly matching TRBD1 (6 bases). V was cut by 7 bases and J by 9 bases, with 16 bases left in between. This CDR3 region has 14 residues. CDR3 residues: CASTQGPNRSPLHF. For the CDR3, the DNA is TGTGCCAGCACACAGGGTCCTAACCGTTCACCCCTCCACTTT.

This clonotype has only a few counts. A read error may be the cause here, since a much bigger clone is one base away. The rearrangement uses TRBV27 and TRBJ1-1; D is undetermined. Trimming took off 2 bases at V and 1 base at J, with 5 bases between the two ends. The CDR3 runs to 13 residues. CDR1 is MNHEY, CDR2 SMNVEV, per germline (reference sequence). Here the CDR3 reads CASSLQWNTEAFF. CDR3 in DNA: TGTGCCAGCAGTTTACAGTGGAACACTGAAGCTTTCTTT.

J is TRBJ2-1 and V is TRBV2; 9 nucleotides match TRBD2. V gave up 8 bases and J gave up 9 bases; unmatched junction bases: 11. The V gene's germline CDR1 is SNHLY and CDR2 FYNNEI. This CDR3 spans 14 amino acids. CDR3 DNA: TGTGCCAGCGGGGTCGGGACTAGCCTCTTTGAGCAGTTCTTC. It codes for CASGVGTSLFEQFF.

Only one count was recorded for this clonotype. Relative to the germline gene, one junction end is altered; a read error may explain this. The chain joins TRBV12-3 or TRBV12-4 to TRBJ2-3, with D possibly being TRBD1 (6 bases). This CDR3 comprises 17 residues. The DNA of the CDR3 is TGTGCCAGCAGCCGCCCCATCCGGACAGATACCACAGATGCGCAATATTTT. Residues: CASSRPIRTDTTDAQYF.

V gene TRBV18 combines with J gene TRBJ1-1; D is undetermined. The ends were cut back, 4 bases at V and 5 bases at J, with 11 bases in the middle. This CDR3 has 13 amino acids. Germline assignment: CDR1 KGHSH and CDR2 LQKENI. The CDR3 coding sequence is TGTGCCAGCTCACAAGGGCCGAAGACTGAAGCTTTCTTT. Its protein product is CASSQGPKTEAFF. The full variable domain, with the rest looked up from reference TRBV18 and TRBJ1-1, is NAGVMQNPRHLVRRRGQEARLRCSPMKGHSHVYWYRQLPEEGLKFMVYLQKENIIDESGMPKERFSAEFPKEGPSILRIQQVVRGDSAAYFCASSQGPKTEAFFGQGTRLTVV.

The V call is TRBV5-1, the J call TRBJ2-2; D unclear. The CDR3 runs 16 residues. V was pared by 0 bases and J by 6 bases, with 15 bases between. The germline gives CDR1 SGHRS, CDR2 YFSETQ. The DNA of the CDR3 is TGCGCCAGCAGCTTGGCCTTATCGTGGACGGCCGGGGAGCTGTTTTTT. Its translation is CASSLALSWTAGELFF.

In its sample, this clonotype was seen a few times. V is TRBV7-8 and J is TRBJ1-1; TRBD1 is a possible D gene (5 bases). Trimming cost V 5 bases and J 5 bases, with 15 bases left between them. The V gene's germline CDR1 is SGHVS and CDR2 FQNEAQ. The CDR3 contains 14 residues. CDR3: CASSPVRGNTEAFF. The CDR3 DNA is TGTGCCAGCAGCCCAGTGAGGGGAAATACTGAAGCTTTCTTT.

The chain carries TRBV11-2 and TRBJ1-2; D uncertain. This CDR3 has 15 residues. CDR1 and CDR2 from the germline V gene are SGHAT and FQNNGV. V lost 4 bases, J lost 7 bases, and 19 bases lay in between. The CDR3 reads CASSSDLRHSGGYTF. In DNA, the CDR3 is TGTGCCAGCAGCTCAGATCTGCGCCACTCGGGTGGCTACACCTTC.

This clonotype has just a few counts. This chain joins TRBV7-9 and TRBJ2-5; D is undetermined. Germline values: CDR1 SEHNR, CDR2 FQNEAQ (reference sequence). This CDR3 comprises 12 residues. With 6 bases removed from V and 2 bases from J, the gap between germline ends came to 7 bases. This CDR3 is CASRAFQETQYF. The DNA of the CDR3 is TGTGCCAGCAGAGCGTTTCAAGAGACCCAGTACTTC.

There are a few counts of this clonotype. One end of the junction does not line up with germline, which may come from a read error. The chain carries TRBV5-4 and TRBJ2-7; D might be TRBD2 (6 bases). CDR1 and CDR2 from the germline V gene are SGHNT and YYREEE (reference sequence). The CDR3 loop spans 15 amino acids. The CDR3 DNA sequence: TGTGCCAGCAGTGTCGGGAGATCGGGCCCCTACGAGCGGTACTTC. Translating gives CASSVGRSGPYERYF.

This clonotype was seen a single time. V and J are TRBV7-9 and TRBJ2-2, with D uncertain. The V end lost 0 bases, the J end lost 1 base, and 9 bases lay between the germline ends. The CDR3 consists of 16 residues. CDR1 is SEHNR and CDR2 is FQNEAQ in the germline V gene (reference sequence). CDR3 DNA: TGTGCCAGCAGCTTAGCCCCACGCGGGAACACCGGGGAGCTGTTTTTT. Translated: CASSLAPRGNTGELFF. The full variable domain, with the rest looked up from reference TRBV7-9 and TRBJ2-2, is DTGVSQNPRHKITKRGQNVTFRCDPISEHNRLYWYRQTLGQGPEFLTYFQNEAQLEKSRLLSDRFSAERPKGSFSTLEIQRTEQGDSAMYLCASSLAPRGNTGELFFGEGSRLTVL.

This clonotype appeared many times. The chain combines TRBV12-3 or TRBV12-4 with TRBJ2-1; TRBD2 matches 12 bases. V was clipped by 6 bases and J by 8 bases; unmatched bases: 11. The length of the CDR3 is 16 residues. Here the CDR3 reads CASRPYFLAGGHEQFF. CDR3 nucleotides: TGTGCCAGCAGACCCTATTTCCTAGCGGGGGGGCATGAGCAGTTCTTC.

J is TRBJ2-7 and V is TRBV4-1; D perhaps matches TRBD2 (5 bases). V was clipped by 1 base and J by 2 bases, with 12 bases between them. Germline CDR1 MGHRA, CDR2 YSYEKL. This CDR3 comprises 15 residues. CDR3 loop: CASSQALGSTYEQYF. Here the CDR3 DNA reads TGCGCCAGCAGCCAAGCCCTGGGGAGTACCTACGAGCAGTACTTC.